One sample yielded the 17 T cell receptor beta chains listed below, sequenced in a study of T cell responses to AZD1222 COVID-19 vaccine. Data came from immunoSEQ multiplex PCR; TCRdb stores just in-frame clones and leaves some out. This table has some 80,000 clones, over 60% appearing once. The material sequenced was peripheral blood, taken 28 days after the second dose of the MenACWY control vaccine. Receptors were obtained from an adult who received the MenACWY meningococcal vaccine as a control.

This clone was observed a handful of times. The chain is built from TRBV16 and TRBJ1-2; D is undetermined. Between the trimmed V and J ends, which lost 0 bases and 8 bases, there was a span of 7 bases. The CDR3 totals 12 residues. Germline V CDR1 and CDR2: KGHSY, FQNENV. CDR3 sequence reads: CASSQSAMGYTF. Here the CDR3 DNA reads TGTGCCAGCAGCCAATCGGCTATGGGCTACACCTTC.

The gene calls are TRBV4-3 and TRBJ1-2; 9 bases line up with TRBD1. The germline CDR1 and CDR2 sequences are LGHNA and YSLEER. The CDR3 spans 16 residues. V shed 0 bases and J 5 bases; nucleotides not matched to a gene: 7. This CDR3 is CASSQDLQGALYGYTF. In DNA, the CDR3 is TGCGCCAGCAGCCAAGACCTACAGGGGGCTCTTTATGGCTACACCTTC.

This sequence joins TRBV9 and TRBJ2-3; perhaps TRBD2 as D (5 bases). Trimming pared 3 bases from V and 6 bases from J, leaving 14 bases between. Germline V gene lookup returns CDR1 SGDLS and CDR2 YYNGEE. The CDR3 extends over 14 amino acids. CDR3 sequence reads: CASSASSTGDTQYF. As DNA, the CDR3 is TGTGCCAGCAGCGCATCTTCGACGGGGGATACGCAGTATTTT.

The J gene is TRBJ2-1, the V gene TRBV7-9; TRBD2 aligns across 8 bases. This CDR3 region has 14 residues. Trimming at V came to 1 base and at J to 9 bases, leaving 5 bases not matched to a gene. Germline assignment: CDR1 SEHNR and CDR2 FQNEAQ (reference sequence). The CDR3 coding sequence is TGTGCCAGCAGCTTAGGACTAGCGAGACTTGAGCAGTTCTTC. Protein sequence: CASSLGLARLEQFF. Full variable domain (remainder filled in from reference TRBV7-9 and TRBJ2-1): DTGVSQNPRHKITKRGQNVTFRCDPISEHNRLYWYRQTLGQGPEFLTYFQNEAQLEKSRLLSDRFSAERPKGSFSTLEIQRTEQGDSAMYLCASSLGLARLEQFFGPGTRLTVL.

V is TRBV5-6 and J is TRBJ1-6; D is ambiguous. CDR3 length equals 14 residues. V lost 4 bases to trimming and J lost 2 bases, with 7 bases between them. CDR1 and CDR2 (germline): SGHDT, YYEEEE. CDR3 in amino acids: CASSLGTYNSPLHF. In nucleotides, the CDR3 is TGTGCCAGCAGCCTCGGGACCTATAATTCACCCCTCCACTTT. Combining the CDR3 with reference TRBV5-6 and TRBJ1-6 gives the whole variable domain DAGVTQSPTHLIKTRGQQVTLRCSPKSGHDTVSWYQQALGQGPQFIFQYYEEEERQRGNFPDRFSGHQFPNYSSELNVNALLLGDSALYLCASSLGTYNSPLHFGNGTRLTVT.

This chain links TRBV6-6 with TRBJ1-1, with D hard to call. Germline V gene data show CDR1 as MNHNY and CDR2 as SVGAGI (reference sequence). The ends were cut back, 7 bases at V and 4 bases at J, with 7 bases in the middle. The CDR3 runs to 11 residues. The CDR3 region has the DNA TGTGCCAGCAAAAGCACCACTGAAGCTTTCTTT. Translation: CASKSTTEAFF.

This clone was recorded only once. V and J are TRBV12-3 or TRBV12-4 and TRBJ2-2; no firm D call. The length of the CDR3 is 12 residues. Deletions cut 6 bases from V and 6 bases from J, with 8 bases between. The CDR3 loop is CASSLGAGELFF. The DNA of the CDR3 is TGTGCCAGCAGCCTTGGGGCCGGGGAGCTGTTTTTT.

The genes are TRBV6-1 and TRBJ1-5; 11 bases line up with TRBD1. In germline, CDR1 is MNHNS, CDR2 SASEGT. This CDR3 is 17 amino acids long. Trimming took 2 bases from V and 6 from J; bases not matched to a gene: 9. The DNA for the CDR3 is TGTGCCAGCAGTGAACCCCTAAGGACAGGGGGCAGTCAGCCCCAGCATTTT. It encodes CASSEPLRTGGSQPQHF.

This clone was seen once. The chain joins TRBV6-5 to TRBJ2-3; 7 nucleotides match TRBD1. The CDR3 has 14 residues. Germline assignment: CDR1 MNHEY and CDR2 SVGAGI. Trimming removed 6 bases from V and 3 bases from J; junction bases left unmatched: 6. This chain's CDR3 is CASRGQLQTDTQYF. CDR3 nucleotides: TGTGCCAGCAGGGGACAGCTCCAAACAGATACGCAGTATTTT.

The rearrangement joins TRBV9 to TRBJ2-3; 9 nucleotides match TRBD2. Germline V gene sequence: CDR1 SGDLS, CDR2 YYNGEE. The ends lost 4 bases at V and 3 bases at J; junction bases unmatched: 12. The CDR3 is 17 residues long. CDR3 amino acids: CASSPTPSRGGTDTQYF. As DNA, the CDR3 is TGTGCCAGCAGCCCTACCCCCTCGCGGGGGGGAACAGATACGCAGTATTTT.

The rearrangement joins TRBV5-1 to TRBJ2-3; D is perhaps TRBD2 (6 bases). The CDR3 consists of 13 residues. Between the trimmed V and J ends, which lost 5 bases and 3 bases, there was a span of 10 bases. Per the germline V gene, CDR1 is SGHRS and CDR2 is YFSETQ. The CDR3 loop is CASRRDLTDTQYF. For the CDR3, the DNA is TGCGCCAGCAGGAGGGACTTGACAGATACGCAGTATTTT.

The chain uses TRBV6-1 and TRBJ2-7; possibly TRBD2 for D (5 bases). The CDR3 covers 13 residues. Germline lookup yields CDR1 MNHNS and CDR2 SASEGT. Trimming cost V 6 bases and J 2 bases, with 11 bases left between them. As DNA, the CDR3 is TGTGCCAGCAGCCCTCCCGGGACCTACGAGCAGTACTTC. Amino acids: CASSPPGTYEQYF.

CDR3 loop: CASSPGGLVNNEQFF. In DNA, the CDR3 is TGTGCCAGCAGCCCGGGGGGACTAGTAAACAATGAGCAGTTCTTC. This chain uses TRBV9 with TRBJ2-1, with 8 bases that match TRBD2. The CDR3 spans 15 residues. V was clipped by 4 bases and J by 5 bases; unmatched bases: 8. CDR1 SGDLS and CDR2 YYNGEE come from the germline V gene.

The J gene is TRBJ2-1, the V gene TRBV11-3; D tentatively reads TRBD1 or TRBD2 (7 bases each). This CDR3 has 13 amino acids. Trimming shortened V by 5 bases and J by 10 bases, and 15 bases separated the two germline ends. The germline gives CDR1 SGHNT, CDR2 YENEEA. The CDR3 here is CASSPRGGGEQFF. In DNA form, the CDR3 reads TGTGCCAGCAGCCCCAGGGGGGGCGGAGAGCAGTTCTTC.

V is TRBV6-5 and J is TRBJ2-7; TRBD1 matches at 9 bases. CDR3 length: 15 amino acids. Germline V gene sequence: CDR1 MNHEY, CDR2 SVGAGI. V lost 5 bases, J lost 5 bases, and 10 bases stayed unmatched. The CDR3 nucleotides are TGTGCCAGCAGTCCAACCGGGACAGGGATCAACGAGCAGTACTTC. Translating gives CASSPTGTGINEQYF.

The chain uses TRBV19 and TRBJ1-1, with D unclear. V lost 6 bases and J 2 bases, leaving 16 bases between the germline ends. The CDR3 sequence is 15 residues long. Germline V lookup: CDR1 LNHDA, CDR2 SQIVND (reference sequence). CDR3: CASRMNEAPNTEAFF. CDR3 DNA: TGTGCCAGTAGGATGAATGAAGCACCTAACACTGAAGCTTTCTTT.

This clone was seen ten or more times. The V gene is TRBV2, the J gene TRBJ1-5; D unresolved. The CDR3 loop spans 14 amino acids. Looked up from germline, CDR1 is SNHLY and CDR2 is FYNNEI. V lost 10 bases and J lost 2, with 15 bases in between. CDR3 loop: CATSLGRGNQPQHF. Written as DNA, the CDR3 is TGTGCCACCTCCCTTGGACGAGGCAATCAGCCCCAGCATTTT.